This passage covers 8 T cell receptor beta chains from one sample sequenced in a study of blood T cell repertoires in COVID-19. The assay was immunoSEQ multiplex PCR, and TCRdb's table has in-frame clones only and misses some. The table shows 250,000 or so clones, with over 70% occurring only once. Sample: PBMCs or T cells enriched from blood (not recorded which). These receptors were obtained from a woman in her 40s who had been exposed to COVID-19.

Notes on this clone: This likely comes from a read error, as the CDR3 has no conserved phenylalanine or tryptophan at its end. The rearrangement links TRBV4-3 to TRBJ1-2; no clear D gene. From germline, CDR1 is LGHNA and CDR2 YSLEER. V was pared by 1 base and J by 5 bases, with 11 bases between. The CDR3 sequence is 14 residues long. The CDR3 here is CASSQAGGRYGYTS. The CDR3 DNA is TGCGCCAGCAGCCAAGCTGGAGGGCGGTATGGCTACACCTCC.

This sequence joins TRBV7-2 and TRBJ2-5, with 7 positions matching TRBD1. CDR1 and CDR2 (germline): SGHTA, FQGNSA. The CDR3 runs to 13 residues. J lost 5 bases, V lost 5 bases, and 5 bases had no gene match. CDR3 protein: CASSPGQMETQYF. CDR3 bases: TGTGCCAGCAGCCCGGGACAGATGGAGACCCAGTACTTC.

The CDR3 loop reads CASRYSEDYNEQFF. The DNA of the CDR3 is TGTGCCAGCAGGTATAGCGAGGACTACAATGAGCAGTTCTTC. The genes are TRBV28 and TRBJ2-1; perhaps TRBD2 as D (5 bases). The CDR3 consists of 14 residues. V lost 6 bases and J 3 bases, leaving 12 bases between the germline ends. Per germline, CDR1 MDHEN and CDR2 SYDVKM.

This clone was picked up a small number of times. This sequence joins TRBV5-4 and TRBJ1-6; TRBD1 matches 8 bases. With 2 bases clipped from V and 7 bases from J, the junction kept 2 bases outside the gene matches. The germline CDR1 and CDR2 sequences are SGHNT and YYREEE (reference sequence). The CDR3 has 14 amino acids. CDR3 region: CASSLQGVNSPLHF. CDR3 nucleotides: TGTGCCAGCAGCTTACAGGGGGTGAATTCACCCCTCCACTTT. The variable domain in full, completed from reference TRBV5-4 and TRBJ1-6, reads ETGVTQSPTHLIKTRGQQVTLRCSSQSGHNTVSWYQQALGQGPQFIFQYYREEENGRGNFPPRFSGLQFPNYSSELNVNALELDDSALYLCASSLQGVNSPLHFGNGTRLTVT.

V and J are TRBV18 and TRBJ2-5, with D perhaps matching TRBD1 (7 bases). V lost 3 bases and J lost 2, with 10 bases in between. The CDR3 runs to 14 residues. The germline gives CDR1 KGHSH, CDR2 LQKENI. The CDR3 loop reads CASSPTGTQETQYF. CDR3 nucleotide sequence: TGTGCCAGCTCACCGACAGGGACTCAAGAGACCCAGTACTTC.

The rearrangement uses TRBV25-1 and TRBJ2-7, with TRBD1 matching 7 bases. The junction had 9 bases not matched to a gene; V was cut back by 7 bases and J by 3 bases. The CDR3 extends over 14 amino acids. The V gene's germline CDR1 is MGHDK and CDR2 SYGVNS. CDR3 sequence (DNA): TGTGCCAGCACCCCAGGGGGTTGGGACTACGAGCAGTACTTC. It codes for CASTPGGWDYEQYF.

This chain joins TRBV5-6 and TRBJ2-7; a possible D gene is TRBD2 (6 bases). The CDR3 contains 15 residues. Trimming cost V 1 base and J 2 bases, with 13 bases left between them. Germline-derived CDR1 and CDR2 are SGHDT and YYEEEE. The CDR3 protein is CASSLRGGGAYEQYV. The CDR3 DNA reads TGTGCCAGCAGCTTGCGGGGAGGCGGGGCCTACGAGCAGTACGTC.

This chain links TRBV6-5 with TRBJ1-5; TRBD1 matches at 9 bases. CDR1 and CDR2 (germline): MNHEY, SVGAGI. V shed 4 bases and J 5 bases; nucleotides not matched to a gene: 3. The CDR3 loop spans 14 amino acids. The chain's CDR3 is CASSWGQGYQPQHF. The CDR3 region has the DNA TGTGCCAGCAGTTGGGGACAGGGCTATCAGCCCCAGCATTTT.